This T cell receptor (beta chain) came from a study of blood T cell repertoires in COVID-19 (dated by TCRdb to the early 2020s). Regarding the research as a whole: Samples from collaborators originated in the United States, Italy and Spain and spanned both the acute and convalescent phases of COVID-19. The prospective study material was composed of cDNA or gDNA derived from T cells, B-cell-depleted T cells, or PBMCs. The samples were drawn from two sources: the first 160 participants of the ongoing ImmuneRACE study, and 1,200 or so subjects contributed by 6 global collaborators. Nearly every sample came with metadata listing a de-identified subject ID, COVID-19 status, age in years and sex. Deeply sampled blood TCRbeta repertoires from subjects exposed to, actively infected with, or recovered from COVID-19 were included in the dataset. Where available, HLA class I and class II types were taken from metadata supplied by the sample provider and were not determined by assay-based typing. The repertoires were made available in a free public database intended to serve as a resource for research on the immune response to SARS-CoV-2. Results and caveats for the whole study, not just this receptor: How much clinical and demographic metadata was included differed by source and by participant, and the metadata was provided uncurated.

TCRbeta CDR3 regions were amplified from genomic DNA by means of the immunoSEQ Assay, a bias-controlled multiplex PCR. The original methods were these. The number of nucleated cells in each sample was estimated from the amplification of reference gene primers within the assay. To quantify the absolute abundance of each unique TCRbeta CDR3 rearrangement, sequence reads were collapsed and filtered. For each sample, productive Simpson clonality was calculated as the square root of Simpson's diversity index over productive rearrangements. In its TCRdb copy, this immuneACCESS table keeps in-frame sequences only and misses some clones. Where compared with another copy, unresolved V genes explain less than half of these, and the others have no known cause. V, J and clone size are those of that table, while D and trimming were read from the DNA. The sample table shows roughly 100,000 clones, and around 86% are seen once. The leading ten clones occupy 4% to 5% of the sample.

Regarding this clone: This clone's antigen is unknown. The record has no base qualities; no much larger clone is one base away.

Whole blood was collected in K2EDTA tubes by collaborating institutions according to the institutions' own protocols. Collaborator samples were shipped for TCRbeta analysis as frozen whole blood, isolated PBMCs, or DNA extracted from either sample type. Counted from cysteine to phenylalanine, this CDR3 has 16 amino acids. CDR3 DNA is the only sequence kept; it has 48 bases, read in frame from the first base. V was cut back by 0 bases and J by 4 bases, leaving a gap of 16 bases between them. Taken from the germline V gene, the CDR1 and CDR2 loops are ENHRY and SYGVKD. The sequencing sample was made of peripheral blood. The TCR originated in a man aged 50-59 years with acute or convalescent COVID-19. This chain is built from TRBV10-3 and TRBJ2-7; no D gene call is confident. CDR3 reads: CAISESSTTRQYEQYF. DNA sequence: TGTGCCATCAGTGAGTCCTCGACAACGCGCCAATACGAGCAGTACTTC.